This T cell receptor (beta chain) was sequenced for a study of shared clonotypes between healthy human individuals. Trimming pared 0 bases from V and 9 bases from J, leaving 19 bases between. Per germline, CDR1 SGDLS and CDR2 YYNGEE. The CDR3 spans 15 residues. Method: immunoSEQ multiplex PCR; TCRdb's copy keeps in-frame clones and lacks some. The top ten hold 0.35% to 0.45% of the sample, which has some 2,500,000 clones, over 85% seen once. The receptor was derived from a man younger than 35 in good health. Some clones in this sample may be carry-over from other donors' samples. Sequencing was done on a sample of naive CD4+ T cells from PBMCs. This sample's subset: CD45RA+ positively selected. This chain uses TRBV9 with TRBJ2-7, with no clear D. The CDR3 DNA is TGTGCCAGCAGCGTAGAATCCAGCGCGTTACGAGGGCAGTACTTC. This translates into CASSVESSALRGQYF.